The sequence of this T cell receptor (beta chain) was determined in a study of control samples from healthy donors and cancer patients. V was clipped by 8 bases and J by 4 bases, with 15 bases between them. The CDR3 has 13 residues. Per the germline V gene, CDR1 is MGHDK and CDR2 is SYGVNS. Sequencing used immunoSEQ multiplex PCR; TCRdb keeps in-frame clones, though not all of them. The data contain approximately 94,000 clones, 87% of them singletons. The chain carries TRBV25-1 and TRBJ2-7; D is possibly TRBD1 or TRBD2 (5 bases each). This TCR came from a woman in her 50s in good health. The specimen was blood. The CDR3 nucleotides are TGTGCCAGCCTGAGGGACGGAGGATACGAGCAGTACTTC. Translating it yields CASLRDGGYEQYF.